A single sample gave rise to the 27 T cell receptor beta chains below, sequenced in a study of shared clonotypes between healthy human individuals. Clones were sequenced by immunoSEQ multiplex PCR, and TCRdb holds only the in-frame ones, with some missing. The sample carries approximately 1.5 million clones, approximately 98.5% recorded once. The sample taken for sequencing was naive CD4+ T cells sorted from blood. Subset denoted: CD45RA+ positively selected. These TCRs come from a man aged 25 to 40 in good health.

The chain uses TRBV5-1 and TRBJ1-1; D gene unclear. Trimming cost V 4 bases and J 1 base, with 14 bases left between them. This CDR3 comprises 15 residues. CDR1 is SGHRS and CDR2 is YFSETQ in the germline V gene. The CDR3 DNA is TGCGCCAGCAGCGGGTTCGGTCCCAAGAACACTGAAGCTTTCTTT. Its translation is CASSGFGPKNTEAFF.

The genes are TRBV18 and TRBJ2-5; TRBD1 agrees at 9 bases. This CDR3 spans 15 amino acids. V was clipped by 7 bases and J by 9 bases; unmatched bases: 15. Germline V CDR1 and CDR2: KGHSH, LQKENI. The CDR3 DNA reads as TGTGCCAGCTTCTCAATCCCGGGACAGGGATTGGCCCAGTACTTC. The encoded protein is CASFSIPGQGLAQYF.

The genes are TRBV5-1 and TRBJ2-7; 10 positions agree with TRBD1. This CDR3 contains 15 residues. Losses at the gene ends were 5 bases for V and 4 bases for J; bases not matched to a gene: 9. In germline, CDR1 is SGHRS, CDR2 YFSETQ. The CDR3 loop reads CASRSRTGGEYEQYF. The CDR3 DNA reads as TGCGCCAGCAGGTCCCGGACAGGGGGGGAATACGAGCAGTACTTC.

The chain carries TRBV7-6 and TRBJ2-5; no reliable D call. Per the germline V gene, CDR1 is SGHVS and CDR2 is FNYEAQ. The CDR3 runs to 16 residues. The ends were cut back, 0 bases at V and 2 bases at J, with 13 bases in the middle. In DNA, the CDR3 is TGTGCCAGCAGCTTAGCGTCGAACATAGCTCAAGAGACCCAGTACTTC. It is translated as CASSLASNIAQETQYF.

V is TRBV5-4 and J is TRBJ2-1; D possibly uses TRBD1 or TRBD2 (5 bases each). The CDR3 has 13 amino acids. The germline V and J ends were trimmed by 2 bases and 10 bases, with 13 bases remaining between them. Germline loops: CDR1 SGHNT, CDR2 YYREEE (reference sequence). CDR3 sequence reads: CASSFTGQGEQFF. In DNA form, the CDR3 reads TGTGCCAGCAGCTTCACGGGGCAGGGAGAGCAGTTCTTC.

J is TRBJ2-7 and V is TRBV7-6, with a possible D match to TRBD1 (5 bases). Germline V CDR1 and CDR2: SGHVS, FNYEAQ. The CDR3 has 15 residues. V lost 5 bases and J 3 bases, leaving 17 bases between the germline ends. This chain's CDR3 is CASSPLGQNFYEQYF. Written as DNA, the CDR3 is TGTGCCAGCAGCCCTTTAGGACAAAACTTCTACGAGCAGTACTTC.

The genes are TRBV6-5 and TRBJ1-3, with D hard to call. This CDR3 is 14 amino acids long. Germline CDR1 reads MNHEY; CDR2 reads SVGAGI. V gave up 2 bases and J gave up 7 bases, with 12 bases separating them. As DNA, the CDR3 is TGTGCCAGCAGTTACCTGATACAGCCGAACACCATATATTTT. This gives the protein CASSYLIQPNTIYF.

Only a few counts were recorded for this clone. This chain uses TRBV6-1 with TRBJ2-2; D is possibly TRBD1 or TRBD2 (5 bases each). The CDR3 has 12 amino acids. Looked up from germline, CDR1 is MNHNS and CDR2 is SASEGT. V dropped 8 bases and J dropped 15 bases, with 19 bases sitting between them. CDR3 amino acids: CASLAGWGLVFF. DNA for the CDR3: TGTGCCAGCTTGGCAGGATGGGGGTTGGTGTTTTTT.

V and J are TRBV5-1 and TRBJ2-3; TRBD2 matches at 8 bases. V was pared by 0 bases and J by 3 bases, with 9 bases of the junction left unmatched. In germline, CDR1 is SGHRS, CDR2 YFSETQ. The CDR3 sequence is 17 residues long. The CDR3 protein is CASSLVPAGAGTDTQYF. The CDR3 coding sequence is TGCGCCAGCAGCTTGGTCCCAGCGGGAGCTGGGACAGATACGCAGTATTTT.

The chain carries TRBV7-2 and TRBJ2-1; maybe TRBD2 (6 bases). V gave up 1 base and J gave up 0 bases, with 16 bases separating them. Germline CDR1 and CDR2: SGHTA and FQGNSA. CDR3 length: 18 amino acids. The CDR3 is CASSLGLDGVGSYNEQFF. CDR3 coding DNA: TGTGCCAGCAGCTTAGGACTAGACGGCGTTGGCTCCTACAATGAGCAGTTCTTC.

The genes are TRBV5-1 and TRBJ2-6, with D tentatively TRBD1 or TRBD2 (6 bases each). CDR1 and CDR2 (germline): SGHRS, YFSETQ. This CDR3 is 15 amino acids long. Trimming took off 2 bases at V and 3 bases at J, with 9 bases between the two ends. CDR3 nucleotides: TGCGCCAGCAGCTTTGGGGGGCTTGGGGCCAACGTCCTGACTTTC. This translates into CASSFGGLGANVLTF.

Here the CDR3 reads CASSLRTSGRAFTYEQYF. For the CDR3, the DNA is TGCGCCAGCAGCTTGAGGACTAGCGGGAGGGCCTTTACGTACGAGCAGTACTTC. The J gene is TRBJ2-7, the V gene TRBV5-1; TRBD2 matches 15 bases. This CDR3 has 18 residues. Looked up from germline, CDR1 is SGHRS and CDR2 is YFSETQ. V dropped 1 base and J dropped 4; count of bases not matched to a gene: 9.

The chain carries TRBV9 and TRBJ2-2; 9 bases align to TRBD1. The germline CDR1 and CDR2 sequences are SGDLS and YYNGEE. J lost 3 bases, V lost 0 bases, and 9 bases had no gene match. The CDR3 covers 18 residues. The chain's CDR3 is CASSVEVWGQGYTGELFF. The CDR3 DNA reads TGTGCCAGCAGCGTAGAGGTTTGGGGACAGGGCTACACCGGGGAGCTGTTTTTT.

The chain uses TRBV7-8 and TRBJ1-5; D unclear. This CDR3 region has 16 residues. V lost 2 bases to trimming and J lost 0 bases, with 11 bases between them. Germline loops: CDR1 SGHVS, CDR2 FQNEAQ. This CDR3 reads CASSLYLGVSNQPQHF. The CDR3 bases are TGTGCCAGCAGCTTATACCTCGGAGTTAGCAATCAGCCCCAGCATTTT.

V and J are TRBV11-2 and TRBJ1-4, with TRBD1 matching over 7 bases. CDR1 is SGHAT, CDR2 FQNNGV, per germline. V shed 0 bases and J 10 bases; nucleotides not matched to a gene: 14. The CDR3 covers 17 residues. CDR3 DNA sequence: TGTGCCAGCAGCTTAGATTTGGGTGCGGGACAGAAAATAAAACTGTTTTTT. This codes for CASSLDLGAGQKIKLFF.

The chain combines TRBV10-1 with TRBJ2-7; possibly TRBD1 for D (5 bases). V gave up 2 bases and J gave up 2 bases, with 13 bases separating them. CDR3 length equals 15 residues. Germline V CDR1 and CDR2: WNHNN, SYGVQD (reference sequence). The CDR3 loop reads CASSETGAGTYEQYF. CDR3 DNA: TGCGCCAGCAGTGAGACAGGAGCTGGAACCTACGAGCAGTACTTC.

V gene TRBV7-8 combines with J gene TRBJ2-2, with a possible D match to TRBD2 (5 bases). The CDR3 loop spans 16 amino acids. Germline V lookup: CDR1 SGHVS, CDR2 FQNEAQ. Trimming left V 1 base short and J 0 bases short, with 9 bases between. CDR3 residues: CASSLVGVPNTGELFF. The CDR3 nucleotides are TGTGCCAGCAGCTTAGTCGGGGTACCGAACACCGGGGAGCTGTTTTTT.

V is TRBV19 and J is TRBJ1-1, with D perhaps TRBD1 (5 bases). V lost 1 base and J 3 bases, leaving 9 bases between the germline ends. CDR1 and CDR2 from the germline V gene are LNHDA and SQIVND (reference sequence). This CDR3 region has 14 residues. CDR3 coding DNA: TGTGCCAGTAGTATAGGCAGGGAGGACACTGAAGCTTTCTTT. Its protein product is CASSIGREDTEAFF.

V is TRBV7-3 and J is TRBJ2-6; possibly TRBD1 for D (5 bases). CDR1 is SGHTA, CDR2 FQGTGA, per germline. This CDR3 contains 16 residues. The V gene lost 7 bases and the J gene lost 0 bases, with 13 bases spanning the gap. This chain's CDR3 is CASTIDSGSGANVLTF. The CDR3 DNA reads TGTGCCAGCACCATCGACAGTGGCTCTGGGGCCAACGTCCTGACTTTC.

The J gene is TRBJ2-2, the V gene TRBV11-2; 8 bases agree with TRBD1. CDR3 length: 16 residues. The V gene's germline CDR1 is SGHAT and CDR2 FQNNGV. Trimming took 7 bases from V and 5 from J; bases not matched to a gene: 12. CDR3 sequence: CASNRQGRLGTGELFF. CDR3 nucleotides: TGTGCCAGCAACAGACAGGGGCGGCTTGGGACCGGGGAGCTGTTTTTT.

The chain employs TRBV5-4 and TRBJ2-3; unclear D gene. The V end was cut by 9 bases, the J end by 3 bases, with 5 bases between. This CDR3 comprises 10 residues. CDR1 is SGHNT, CDR2 YYREEE, per germline (reference sequence). The CDR3: CAIGTDTQYF. CDR3 nucleotides: TGTGCCATTGGAACAGATACGCAGTATTTT.

This chain uses TRBV5-1 with TRBJ1-1; D unresolved. V was pared by 0 bases and J by 5 bases, with 17 bases between. CDR1 is SGHRS, CDR2 YFSETQ, per germline. This CDR3 has 16 residues. The CDR3 DNA is TGCGCCAGCAGCTTGGGGGTTCCCCGGCAGACAACTGAAGCTTTCTTT. It translates to CASSLGVPRQTTEAFF.

The V and J genes are TRBV18 and TRBJ2-1; no definite D call. The CDR3 is 16 residues long. V was pared by 0 bases and J by 7 bases, with 16 bases between. CDR1 is KGHSH and CDR2 is LQKENI in the germline V gene. This CDR3 is CASSPPTIVSLNEQFF. In DNA, the CDR3 is TGTGCCAGCTCACCACCGACAATTGTCTCGTTGAATGAGCAGTTCTTC.

The V gene is TRBV27, the J gene TRBJ2-6; D call uncertain. V lost 5 bases and J lost 0, with 5 bases in between. Germline lookup yields CDR1 MNHEY and CDR2 SMNVEV (reference sequence). The CDR3 contains 14 residues. The CDR3 protein is CASSGYSGANVLTF. As DNA, the CDR3 is TGTGCCAGCAGTGGTTACTCTGGGGCCAACGTCCTGACTTTC.

The rearrangement links TRBV5-4 to TRBJ2-7; 9 bases map to TRBD1. The ends lost 3 bases at V and 0 bases at J; junction bases unmatched: 13. CDR1 and CDR2 (germline): SGHNT, YYREEE (reference sequence). CDR3 length equals 18 residues. The CDR3 loop is CASSSGQGIRWSSYEQYF. In nucleotides, the CDR3 is TGTGCCAGCAGCTCAGGACAGGGGATCAGGTGGAGCTCCTACGAGCAGTACTTC.

The gene calls are TRBV11-2 and TRBJ2-2; D is perhaps TRBD1 or TRBD2 (6 bases each). Germline CDR1 is SGHAT and CDR2 is FQNNGV. V lost 5 bases, J lost 6 bases, and 19 bases lay in between. The CDR3 sequence is 16 residues long. The CDR3 DNA is TGTGCCAGCAGCCGTAGCTCTCCGGGGGCCGCCGGGGAGCTGTTTTTT. Protein: CASSRSSPGAAGELFF.

The chain uses TRBV2 and TRBJ2-2; 11 bases map to TRBD2. Per the germline V gene, CDR1 is SNHLY and CDR2 is FYNNEI. This CDR3 is built from 17 residues. J was trimmed by 4 bases and V by 3 bases; bases with no gene match: 7. The CDR3 DNA sequence: TGTGCCAGCAGTGATCAACTAGCGGGAGTAGGCACCGGGGAGCTGTTTTTT. It translates to CASSDQLAGVGTGELFF.